These 25 T cell receptor beta chains were sequenced from one sample in a study of T cells after yellow fever vaccination. Each CDR3 protein is one row after TCRdb ran MiXCR on the 5' RACE reads. The sample yields around 110,000 distinct CDR3 sequences, 7.5% to 9.5% seen once. This material consisted of CD8+ T cells sorted from PBMCs, taken 45 days after the yellow fever booster vaccination. These receptors were taken from a man aged 25-45 years who received the YFV17D yellow fever vaccine.

This clonotype was counted ten times or more. V and J are TRBV24-1 and TRBJ2-7; D uncertain. Trimming took off 5 bases at V and 7 bases at J, with 11 bases between the two ends. CDR3 size: 12 residues. Germline CDR1 is KGHDR and CDR2 is SFDVKD. The CDR3 region is CATSARSREQYF. In DNA form, the CDR3 reads TGTGCCACCAGTGCACGGTCTAGGGAGCAGTACTTC.

This clonotype has a count of ten or more. The V gene is TRBV6-4, the J gene TRBJ2-3; the match to TRBD2 covers 9 bases. Trimming removed 7 bases from V and 4 bases from J; junction bases left unmatched: 27. The CDR3 extends over 21 amino acids. Germline values: CDR1 MRHNA, CDR2 SNTAGT. CDR3 region: CASTNPPTSVVLAGPADTQYF. As DNA, the CDR3 is TGTGCCAGCACGAACCCTCCTACGTCCGTGGTTCTAGCGGGGCCGGCAGATACGCAGTATTTT.

This clonotype was recorded at least ten times. The V and J genes are TRBV7-6 and TRBJ2-1, with D tentatively TRBD1 or TRBD2 (5 bases each). V was cut by 5 bases and J by 10 bases, with 18 bases left in between. Germline loops: CDR1 SGHVS, CDR2 FNYEAQ. There are 14 residues in the CDR3. The CDR3 reads CASSPGPFTREQFF. The CDR3 bases are TGTGCCAGCAGCCCGGGGCCTTTTACGAGGGAGCAGTTCTTC.

This clonotype was observed at least ten times. The chain joins TRBV12-3 or TRBV12-4 to TRBJ2-5; 9 bases fit TRBD1. CDR3 size: 15 residues. The V and J ends lost 1 base and 2 bases, in that order; junction bases with no gene match: 2. CDR3 in DNA: TGTGCCAGCAGTTTAGGGGACAGGGTTCAAGAGACCCAGTACTTC. This codes for CASSLGDRVQETQYF.

Remarks on this clonotype: Possible read error: a much larger clone is one base away. The genes are TRBV2 and TRBJ2-7; no definite D call. This CDR3 spans 13 amino acids. Germline V gives CDR1 SNHLY, CDR2 FYNNEI. CDR3 nucleotide sequence: TGTGCCAGCAGTGAAGTGTTGACCTACGAGCAGCACTTC. Its translation is CASSEVLTYEQHF. The variable domain in full, completed from reference TRBV2 and TRBJ2-7, reads EPEVTQTPSHQVTQMGQEVILRCVPISNHLYFYWYRQILGQKVEFLVSFYNNEISEKSEIFDDQFSVERPDGSNFTLKIRSTKLEDSAMYFCASSEVLTYEQHFGPGTRLTVT.

The genes are TRBV14 and TRBJ1-1; unclear D gene. Between the trimmed V and J ends, which lost 4 bases and 0 bases, there was a span of 12 bases. The CDR3 covers 15 residues. CDR1 and CDR2 from the germline V gene are SGHDN and FVKESK. The CDR3 is CASSPPQSVNTEAFF. The CDR3 DNA reads TGTGCCAGCAGCCCCCCCCAGTCAGTGAACACTGAAGCTTTCTTT. The full variable domain, its missing parts supplied by reference TRBV14 and TRBJ1-1, is EAGVTQFPSHSVIEKGQTVTLRCDPISGHDNLYWYRRVMGKEIKFLLHFVKESKQDESGMPNNRFLAERTGGTYSTLKVQPAELEDSGVYFCASSPPQSVNTEAFFGQGTRLTVV.

This clonotype has only a few counts. V and J are TRBV4-3 and TRBJ2-3; the match to TRBD2 covers 8 bases. The CDR3 length is 20 residues. With 0 bases clipped from V and 4 bases from J, the junction kept 18 bases outside the gene matches. From germline, CDR1 is LGHNA and CDR2 YSLEER. CDR3 bases: TGCGCCAGCAGCCAAGATAGGGGAGGTAGCGGGAAGTATTGTTCAGATACGCAGTATTTT. Translating it yields CASSQDRGGSGKYCSDTQYF.

In this sample, this clonotype turned up many times. This chain joins TRBV7-6 and TRBJ2-7, with D maybe TRBD1 (5 bases). The germline V gene encodes CDR1 SGHVS and CDR2 FNYEAQ. The V end was cut by 3 bases, the J end by 4 bases, with 13 bases between. This CDR3 has 14 amino acids. CDR3 sequence reads: CASSFDTGIYEQYF. The CDR3 DNA follows: TGTGCCAGCAGCTTCGATACAGGCATTTACGAGCAGTACTTC. The variable domain in full, completed from reference TRBV7-6 and TRBJ2-7, reads GAGVSQSPRYKVTKRGQDVALRCDPISGHVSLYWYRQALGQGPEFLTYFNYEAQQDKSGLPNDRFSAERPEGSISTLTIQRTEQRDSAMYRCASSFDTGIYEQYFGPGTRLTVT.

Only a few counts were recorded for this clonotype. This chain joins TRBV7-9 and TRBJ2-1; D perhaps matches TRBD2 (6 bases). Germline CDR1 and CDR2: SEHNR and FQNEAQ (reference sequence). The CDR3 spans 17 residues. The V gene lost 1 base and the J gene lost 8 bases, with 21 bases spanning the gap. The CDR3 region is CASSLVVGTLPSYEQFF. The DNA for the CDR3 is TGTGCCAGCAGCTTAGTCGTGGGGACTCTCCCCAGCTATGAGCAGTTCTTC. The full variable domain, with the rest looked up from reference TRBV7-9 and TRBJ2-1, is DTGVSQNPRHKITKRGQNVTFRCDPISEHNRLYWYRQTLGQGPEFLTYFQNEAQLEKSRLLSDRFSAERPKGSFSTLEIQRTEQGDSAMYLCASSLVVGTLPSYEQFFGPGTRLTVL.

The table lists this clonotype with many counts. The rearrangement joins TRBV28 to TRBJ2-7, with unresolved D. CDR3 length equals 16 residues. CDR1 is MDHEN and CDR2 is SYDVKM in the germline V gene. Trimming cost V 7 bases and J 2 bases, with 21 bases left between them. The CDR3 DNA reads as TGTGCCAGCACCCCCGCCCGAGGCGGACCCACCTACGAGCAGTACTTC. This gives the protein CASTPARGGPTYEQYF.

The table lists this clonotype with a few counts. The chain recombines TRBV6-5 with TRBJ1-5, with D maybe TRBD1 (5 bases). The CDR3 is made up of 13 amino acids. Germline values: CDR1 MNHEY, CDR2 SVGAGI. The V and J ends lost 2 bases and 14 bases respectively, with 16 bases between them. The CDR3 bases are TGTGCCAGCAGTTACGCCCGGGACTTGGCCGAGCATTTT. Encoded protein: CASSYARDLAEHF.

Ten or more counts support this clonotype. The chain joins TRBV7-9 to TRBJ1-1, with D perhaps matching TRBD1 (5 bases). This CDR3 region has 13 residues. Germline CDR1 is SEHNR and CDR2 is FQNEAQ (reference sequence). Deletions cut 1 base from V and 11 bases from J, with 14 bases between. CDR3 loop: CASSLEVQGSAFF. CDR3 DNA: TGTGCCAGCAGCTTAGAGGTTCAGGGATCGGCTTTCTTT.

V gene TRBV7-3 combines with J gene TRBJ2-1, with 12 bases identical to TRBD1. This CDR3 region has 14 residues. The J segment lost 6 bases and the V segment lost 8 bases, leaving 5 bases of the junction unmatched. Germline CDR1 and CDR2: SGHTA and FQGTGA. This chain's CDR3 is CASSGTGGGNEQFF. CDR3 in DNA: TGTGCCAGCTCCGGGACAGGGGGCGGCAATGAGCAGTTCTTC. Drawing the rest from reference TRBV7-3 and TRBJ2-1, the complete variable domain is GAGVSQTPSNKVTEKGKYVELRCDPISGHTALYWYRQSLGQGPEFLIYFQGTGAADDSGLPNDRFFAVRPEGSVSTLKIQRTERGDSAVYLCASSGTGGGNEQFFGPGTRLTVL.

This clonotype appeared many times. The V call is TRBV29-1, the J call TRBJ1-2; 9 bases are shared with TRBD1. This CDR3 spans 12 amino acids. V dropped 5 bases and J dropped 8; count of bases not matched to a gene: 6. CDR1 is SQVTM and CDR2 is ANQGSEA in the germline V gene. The CDR3, as DNA: TGCAGCGTTCCGGGACAGGGAGGGGGCTACACCTTC. This gives the protein CSVPGQGGGYTF. Filled out from reference TRBV29-1 and TRBJ1-2, the complete variable domain reads SAVISQKPSRDICQRGTSLTIQCQVDSQVTMMFWYRQQPGQSLTLIATANQGSEATYESGFVIDKFPISRPNLTFSTLTVSNMSPEDSSIYLCSVPGQGGGYTFGSGTRLTVV.

This clonotype was seen a handful of times. This rearrangement joins TRBV20-1 to TRBJ2-7, with a possible D match to TRBD1 (6 bases). Trimming shortened V by 5 bases and J by 1 base, and 12 bases separated the two germline ends. Germline V gene data show CDR1 as DFQATT and CDR2 as SNEGSKA (reference sequence). This CDR3 comprises 13 residues. The CDR3 DNA reads TGCAGTGCTGGGGCAGGGGATTCCTACGAGCAGTACTTC. It specifies CSAGAGDSYEQYF.

This clonotype came up many times. The V and J genes are TRBV6-1 and TRBJ2-2; D may match TRBD1 or TRBD2 (6 bases each). Looked up from germline, CDR1 is MNHNS and CDR2 is SASEGT. The CDR3 is 14 residues long. The V gene lost 6 bases and the J gene lost 2 bases, with 10 bases spanning the gap. The CDR3 is CASRGGGNTGELFF. The CDR3 nucleotides read TGTGCCAGCAGAGGGGGAGGTAACACCGGGGAGCTGTTTTTT.

This clonotype was observed many times. V is TRBV6-4 and J is TRBJ2-1, with D possibly matching TRBD1 (5 bases). V was pared by 3 bases and J by 6 bases, with 12 bases between. This CDR3 spans 14 amino acids. Germline CDR1 reads MRHNA; CDR2 reads SNTAGT. The CDR3 DNA reads TGTGCCAGCAGTGAGGGGCCTGCGCCCAATGAGCAGTTCTTC. Translating it yields CASSEGPAPNEQFF.

The chain couples TRBV15 to TRBJ1-5; D ambiguous. V lost 1 base and J lost 0, with 10 bases in between. This CDR3 contains 16 residues. The germline CDR1 and CDR2 sequences are LNHNV and YYDKDF (reference sequence). The CDR3 DNA reads TGTGCCACCAGCAGAGTGATAGGGAGTAGCAATCAGCCCCAGCATTTT. Residues: CATSRVIGSSNQPQHF.

This clonotype appeared many times. V usage is TRBV5-1 and J usage is TRBJ1-5; D ambiguous. V gave up 4 bases and J gave up 0 bases, with 8 bases separating them. Per germline, CDR1 SGHRS and CDR2 YFSETQ. This CDR3 is 14 amino acids long. CDR3 in amino acids: CASSVGDSNQPQHF. CDR3 sequence (DNA): TGCGCCAGCAGCGTCGGAGATAGCAATCAGCCCCAGCATTTT.

This clonotype was detected many times. The chain carries TRBV10-3 and TRBJ2-5; possibly TRBD1 for D (6 bases). Germline V gene data show CDR1 as ENHRY and CDR2 as SYGVKD. The CDR3 consists of 14 residues. Trimming left V 8 bases short and J 3 bases short, with 16 bases between. For the CDR3, the DNA is TGTGCCATCGGGCTAGCAGGGGCCGAAGAGACCCAGTACTTC. Amino acid sequence: CAIGLAGAEETQYF.

This clonotype was seen ten or more times. The chain links TRBV28 to TRBJ2-7; 7 bases fit TRBD2. This CDR3 has 16 amino acids. Germline values: CDR1 MDHEN, CDR2 SYDVKM. Losses at the gene ends were 2 bases for V and 4 bases for J; bases not matched to a gene: 11. CDR3 sequence reads: CASSLVHASGAYEQYF. In DNA form, the CDR3 reads TGTGCCAGCAGTTTAGTTCACGCTAGCGGCGCTTACGAGCAGTACTTC.

This clonotype was picked up a small number of times. This chain connects TRBV15 to TRBJ1-2; no clear D. The V gene lost 5 bases and the J gene lost 2 bases, with 15 bases spanning the gap. The CDR3 is 15 residues long. The germline CDR1 and CDR2 sequences are LNHNV and YYDKDF (reference sequence). In nucleotides, the CDR3 is TGTGCCACCAGCGAGGAGGCAGCCCCCAACTATGGCTACACCTTC. Protein sequence: CATSEEAAPNYGYTF.

This clonotype has at least ten counts. V is TRBV4-3 and J is TRBJ1-4, with TRBD1 matching 7 bases. This CDR3 has 16 amino acids. V trimming: 0 bases; J trimming: 8 bases; junction bases outside the gene matches: 9. Per germline, CDR1 LGHNA and CDR2 YSLEER. The CDR3 nucleotides read TGCGCCAGCAGCCAAGATAATACAGGGGTGAGGGAAAAACTGTTTTTT. It codes for CASSQDNTGVREKLFF.

As to this clonotype: At one end, the junction sequence differs from germline, possibly due to a read error. The rearrangement links TRBV5-1 to TRBJ2-2, with 7 positions matching TRBD2. CDR1 and CDR2 from the germline V gene are SGHRS and YFSETQ. CDR3 length: 14 residues. Here the CDR3 DNA reads TGCGCCAAGGCGGGAGATCAGAACACCGGGGAGGTGTTTTTT. Residues: CAKAGDQNTGEVFF.

This sequence joins TRBV5-4 and TRBJ2-3; D gene unclear. CDR1 SGHNT and CDR2 YYREEE come from the germline V gene (reference sequence). This CDR3 comprises 12 residues. Trimming left V 3 bases short and J 6 bases short, with 8 bases between. The CDR3 nucleotides read TGTGCCAGCAGCTCGGGTGGGGATACGCAGTATTTT. Amino acid sequence: CASSSGGDTQYF.